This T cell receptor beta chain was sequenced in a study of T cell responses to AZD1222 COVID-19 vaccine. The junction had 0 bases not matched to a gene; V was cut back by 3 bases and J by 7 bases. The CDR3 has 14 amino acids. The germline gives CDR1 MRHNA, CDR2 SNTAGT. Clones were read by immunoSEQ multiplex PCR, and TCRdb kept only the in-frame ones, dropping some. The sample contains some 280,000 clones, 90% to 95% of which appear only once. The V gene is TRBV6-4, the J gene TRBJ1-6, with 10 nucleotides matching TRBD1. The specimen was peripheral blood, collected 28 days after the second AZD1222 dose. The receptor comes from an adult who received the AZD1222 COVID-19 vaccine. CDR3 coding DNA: TGTGCCAGCAGTGAGGGACAGGGGAATTCACCCCTCCACTTT. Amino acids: CASSEGQGNSPLHF.